The clone carrying this TCR beta chain has just a few counts. What it recognizes is unknown. Researchers ran the PCR with 60 Vbeta and 13 Jbeta primers. TCRdb's copy holds only in-frame clones and misses some; the assay was immunoSEQ multiplex PCR. The repertoire includes 100,000 to 150,000 clones, over 60% of them detected once, and roughly an eighth sits in the top ten. The germline V gene encodes CDR1 SGHTA and CDR2 FQGTGA. Trimming stripped 8 bases from V and 5 bases from J, with 18 bases between. The CDR3 totals 14 residues. This sample was taken from a study of cytomegalovirus exposure and HLA in healthy donors. Regarding the study as a whole: In a later analysis, a missense DCLRE1C variant was linked to TCR beta V- and J-gene trimming. Previously analyzed data showed that most TCR beta V segments were productive at a frequency of about 90% or about 30%.

Donors were nominally healthy when sampled, though unrecorded immune exposures were likely. V is TRBV7-3 and J is TRBJ2-5; D might be TRBD2 (6 bases). This TCR was recovered from an older woman in good health and CMV-seropositive. Sequenced: PBMCs. CDR3 residues: CASAPGGAGETQYF. The CDR3 DNA reads TGTGCCAGCGCCCCCGGTGGGGCGGGGGAGACCCAGTACTTC.